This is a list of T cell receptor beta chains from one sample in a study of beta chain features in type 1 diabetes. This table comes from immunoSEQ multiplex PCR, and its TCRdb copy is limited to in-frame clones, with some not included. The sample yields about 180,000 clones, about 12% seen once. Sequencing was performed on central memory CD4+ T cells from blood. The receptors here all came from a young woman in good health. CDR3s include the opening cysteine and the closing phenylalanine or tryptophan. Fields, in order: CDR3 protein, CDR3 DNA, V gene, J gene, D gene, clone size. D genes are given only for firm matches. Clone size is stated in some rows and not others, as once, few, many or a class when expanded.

CDR3: CASSAQGAQETQYF
DNA: TGTGCCAGCAGCGCACAGGGTGCTCAAGAGACCCAGTACTTC
V: TRBV9
J: TRBJ2-5
D: NA
size: NA

CDR3: CASWTGSYEQYF
DNA: TGTGCCAGTTGGACAGGCTCCTACGAGCAGTACTTC
V: TRBV6-5
J: TRBJ2-7
D: TRBD1
size: NA

CDR3: CASSWEVTGELFF
DNA: TGTGCCAGCAGTTGGGAGGTCACCGGGGAGCTGTTTTTT
V: TRBV9
J: TRBJ2-2
D: NA
size: NA

CDR3: CASTSGTGLYEQYF
DNA: TGTGCCAGCACCTCCGGGACAGGGCTCTACGAGCAGTACTTC
V: TRBV18
J: TRBJ2-7
D: TRBD1
size: few

CDR3: CASRRSGKSNQPQHF
DNA: TGTGCCAGTAGGCGGTCCGGGAAGAGCAATCAGCCCCAGCATTTT
V: TRBV19
J: TRBJ1-5
D: NA
size: NA

CDR3: CATSGLADRSEQYF
DNA: TGTGCCACTTCGGGACTAGCGGACCGCTCCGAGCAGTACTTC
V: TRBV2
J: TRBJ2-7
D: TRBD2
size: few

CDR3: CASRREYVDTQYF
DNA: TGTGCCAGCAGGCGGGAGTATGTAGATACGCAGTATTTT
V: TRBV27
J: TRBJ2-3
D: TRBD2
size: NA

CDR3: CASSELAGVVGEQFF
DNA: TGTGCCAGCAGTGAACTAGCGGGAGTAGTCGGTGAGCAGTTCTTC
V: TRBV6-1
J: TRBJ2-1
D: TRBD2
size: NA

CDR3: CASSLGPQGTGVGGYTF
DNA: TGTGCCAGCAGCTTGGGACCTCAAGGGACAGGGGTAGGGGGCTACACCTTC
V: TRBV5-5
J: TRBJ1-2
D: TRBD1
size: NA

CDR3: CASSSGQGATYEQYF
DNA: TGTGCCAGCAGCTCGGGACAGGGAGCGACCTACGAGCAGTACTTC
V: TRBV5-4
J: TRBJ2-7
D: TRBD1
size: NA

CDR3: CAWSKTSGGKETQYF
DNA: TGTGCCTGGAGTAAGACTAGCGGAGGGAAAGAGACCCAGTACTTC
V: TRBV30
J: TRBJ2-5
D: TRBD2
size: NA

CDR3: CSALQSYEQYF
DNA: TGCAGCGCCCTACAGAGCTACGAGCAGTACTTC
V: TRBV29-1
J: TRBJ2-7
D: NA
size: few

CDR3: CASTRTGGSETQYF
DNA: TGTGCCAGTACCAGAACAGGGGGCAGTGAGACCCAGTACTTC
V: TRBV19
J: TRBJ2-5
D: TRBD1
size: few

CDR3: CASSLEGASNQPQHF
DNA: TGCGCCAGCAGCTTGGAGGGGGCAAGCAATCAGCCCCAGCATTTT
V: TRBV5-1
J: TRBJ1-5
D: TRBD1
size: few

CDR3: CASSLGGTTTTDTQYF
DNA: TGTGCCAGCAGCTTAGGCGGGACCACCACTACAGATACGCAGTATTTT
V: TRBV7-2
J: TRBJ2-3
D: NA
size: NA

CDR3: CASSQEGTGNQPQHF
DNA: TGTGCCAGCAGCCAAGAAGGGACAGGGAATCAGCCCCAGCATTTT
V: TRBV4-2
J: TRBJ1-5
D: TRBD1
size: NA

CDR3: CASRLAGDRANVLTF
DNA: TGCGCCAGCAGATTGGCGGGGGACCGGGCCAACGTCCTGACTTTC
V: TRBV5-1
J: TRBJ2-6
D: TRBD2
size: few

CDR3: CASRDQGARTGELFF
DNA: TGTGCCAGCAGGGATCAGGGGGCGCGGACCGGGGAGCTGTTTTTT
V: TRBV2
J: TRBJ2-2
D: TRBD1
size: few

CDR3: CASSLDRGTHEQYF
DNA: TGTGCCAGCAGCTTAGATAGGGGTACCCACGAGCAGTACTTC
V: TRBV11-2
J: TRBJ2-7
D: NA
size: few